The next 18 T cell receptor beta chains were all read from a single sample in a study of cytomegalovirus exposure and HLA in healthy donors. PCR amplification relied on 60 Vbeta primers (plus 13 Jbeta primers). TCRdb's table, derived via immunoSEQ multiplex PCR, lists solely in-frame clones and lacks some. Of fewer than 250,000 clones in the sample, 75% to 80% were seen once. The specimen was PBMCs. The receptors here all came from a young man in good health and CMV-seronegative.

This sequence joins TRBV25-1 and TRBJ1-5; TRBD1 agrees at 11 bases. Germline V gene data show CDR1 as MGHDK and CDR2 as SYGVNS. Unmatched junction bases numbered 7, after V lost 9 bases and J lost 9 bases. CDR3 size: 13 residues. The CDR3 loop is CASGGQGDRPQHF. Written as DNA, the CDR3 is TGTGCCAGTGGGGGACAGGGGGATCGGCCCCAGCATTTT.

The V gene is TRBV19, the J gene TRBJ1-2; 7 nucleotides line up with TRBD1. The length of the CDR3 is 17 residues. Germline-derived CDR1 and CDR2 are LNHDA and SQIVND (reference sequence). V lost 6 bases and J lost 5; bases outside the gene matches: 18. CDR3 in amino acids: CASSRQGAMADRYGYTF. The CDR3 coding sequence is TGTGCCAGTAGCAGACAGGGTGCTATGGCCGACCGGTATGGCTACACCTTC. Full variable domain (missing parts from reference TRBV19 and TRBJ1-2): DGGITQSPKYLFRKEGQNVTLSCEQNLNHDAMYWYRQDPGQGLRLIYYSQIVNDFQKGDIAEGYSVSREKKESFPLTVTSAQKNPTAFYLCASSRQGAMADRYGYTFGSGTRLTVV.

The chain couples TRBV9 to TRBJ1-3; a possible D gene is TRBD1 (6 bases). Germline V lookup: CDR1 SGDLS, CDR2 YYNGEE. The CDR3 loop spans 15 amino acids. V was trimmed by 0 bases and J by 2 bases, leaving 9 bases between them. CDR3 protein: CASSVEGGPGNTIYF. The CDR3 region has the DNA TGTGCCAGCAGCGTAGAGGGGGGGCCTGGAAACACCATATATTTT.

The gene calls are TRBV15 and TRBJ2-2, with D perhaps TRBD1 (6 bases). Germline lookup yields CDR1 LNHNV and CDR2 YYDKDF (reference sequence). Trimming cost V 5 bases and J 5 bases, with 12 bases left between them. The CDR3 sequence is 14 residues long. The CDR3 spells CATSAPTGTGELFF. DNA of the CDR3: TGTGCCACCAGCGCCCCCACAGGGACCGGGGAGCTGTTTTTT.

The V call is TRBV5-5, the J call TRBJ2-2; the match to TRBD1 covers 8 bases. The CDR3 runs 17 residues. From germline, CDR1 is SGHKS and CDR2 YYEKEE (reference sequence). With 5 bases clipped from V and 0 bases from J, the junction kept 9 bases outside the gene matches. CDR3 sequence: CASSSPAGGSNTGELFF. In DNA form, the CDR3 reads TGTGCCAGCAGTTCCCCGGCAGGGGGCTCGAACACCGGGGAGCTGTTTTTT. Looking up the rest from reference TRBV5-5 and TRBJ2-2 gives the full variable domain: DAGVTQSPTHLIKTRGQQVTLRCSPISGHKSVSWYQQVLGQGPQFIFQYYEKEERGRGNFPDRFSARQFPNYSSELNVNALLLGDSALYLCASSSPAGGSNTGELFFGEGSRLTVL.

The CDR3 DNA follows: TGCGCCAGCAGCCCATTGGTAGTCATCAGAGGCGGGGAGCTGTTTTTT. Amino acids: CASSPLVVIRGGELFF. The chain recombines TRBV5-1 with TRBJ2-2, with D unclear. Trimming removed 4 bases from V and 7 bases from J, with 20 bases in between. The CDR3 length is 16 residues. CDR1 and CDR2 (germline): SGHRS, YFSETQ.

On this clone: At one end the junction does not follow the germline gene, possibly because of a read error. This rearrangement joins TRBV30 to TRBJ1-2; D ambiguous. This CDR3 has 12 amino acids. Germline assignment: CDR1 GTSNPN and CDR2 SVGIG (reference sequence). CDR3 bases: TGTGCCTGGAGTCCTGGATCGGGTGGCTACATCTTC. Translation: CAWSPGSGGYIF.

The chain uses TRBV28 and TRBJ1-1, with 8 bases lining up with TRBD1. Looked up from germline, CDR1 is MDHEN and CDR2 is SYDVKM. The CDR3 has 13 residues. Trimming at V came to 7 bases and at J to 5 bases, leaving 6 bases not matched to a gene. Here the CDR3 reads CASTQTGVTEAFF. CDR3 coding DNA: TGTGCCAGCACCCAGACAGGGGTTACTGAAGCTTTCTTT.

This chain links TRBV11-3 with TRBJ2-7, with 12 bases matching TRBD2. V trimming: 6 bases; J trimming: 7 bases; junction bases outside the gene matches: 7. The germline CDR1 and CDR2 sequences are SGHNT and YENEEA. The CDR3 is 14 residues long. The CDR3 DNA is TGTGCCAGCAGGAAAATAACTAGCGGGGGGGAGCAGTACTTC. Translating gives CASRKITSGGEQYF. Using reference TRBV11-3 and TRBJ2-7 for the parts outside the CDR3, the full variable domain is EAGVVQSPRYKIIEKKQPVAFWCNPISGHNTLYWYLQNLGQGPELLIRYENEEAVDDSQLPKDRFSAERLKGVDSTLKIQPAELGDSAVYLCASRKITSGGEQYFGPGTRLTVT.

The chain combines TRBV10-3 with TRBJ1-3; the match to TRBD1 covers 10 bases. Germline V CDR1 and CDR2: ENHRY, SYGVKD. J was trimmed by 2 bases and V by 6 bases; bases with no gene match: 1. This CDR3 is 14 amino acids long. CDR3 sequence: CAISGTGAGNTIYF. The DNA for the CDR3 is TGTGCCATCAGCGGGACAGGGGCTGGAAACACCATATATTTT.

The gene calls are TRBV6-5 and TRBJ2-7; weak D call: TRBD2 (5 bases). CDR3 length: 13 residues. Trimming took 2 bases from V and 6 from J, leaving 11 bases between them. Germline V CDR1 and CDR2: MNHEY, SVGAGI. The CDR3 nucleotides are TGTGCCAGCAGTTACCGATTAGAGGGCGAGCAGTACTTC. Its protein is CASSYRLEGEQYF.

The chain carries TRBV21-1 and TRBJ1-5; the table's D call, TRBD1, has no DNA check behind it. TRBV21-1 is marked as a pseudogene. This CDR3 spans 16 amino acids. CDR3 loop: CASSYRGKGQGQPQHF. CDR3 DNA sequence: TGTGCCAGCAGCTACAGGGGGAAGGGGCAGGGTCAGCCCCAGCATTTT.

The gene calls are TRBV7-9 and TRBJ2-7; TRBD1 is a possible D gene (6 bases). The CDR3 loop spans 13 amino acids. V lost 2 bases to trimming and J lost 5 bases, with 10 bases between them. The germline CDR1 and CDR2 sequences are SEHNR and FQNEAQ (reference sequence). CDR3 bases: TGTGCCAGCAGCTTATTTACAGGGAACGAGCAGTACTTC. Residues: CASSLFTGNEQYF. Filled out from reference TRBV7-9 and TRBJ2-7, the complete variable domain reads DTGVSQNPRHKITKRGQNVTFRCDPISEHNRLYWYRQTLGQGPEFLTYFQNEAQLEKSRLLSDRFSAERPKGSFSTLEIQRTEQGDSAMYLCASSLFTGNEQYFGPGTRLTVT.

J is TRBJ2-3 and V is TRBV29-1; 11 nucleotides match TRBD2. Looked up from germline, CDR1 is SQVTM and CDR2 is ANQGSEA. J lost 5 bases, V lost 0 bases, and 7 bases had no gene match. The CDR3 consists of 16 residues. The CDR3 region is CSVEDRTSGGVDTQYF. CDR3 in DNA: TGCAGCGTTGAAGATCGTACTAGCGGGGGAGTAGATACGCAGTATTTT.

This clone was found once. This chain links TRBV25-1 with TRBJ2-2; TRBD2 matches 12 bases. Germline lookup yields CDR1 MGHDK and CDR2 SYGVNS. The CDR3 is 16 residues long. V was pared by 4 bases and J by 5 bases, with 5 bases of the junction left unmatched. CDR3 sequence (DNA): TGTGCCAGCAGTGGTCCTAGCGGGAGGGCAACCGGGGAGCTGTTTTTT. Protein sequence: CASSGPSGRATGELFF.

In DNA form, the CDR3 reads TGTGCCACCAGCAGCTCAATTGGGCCGAACACTGAAGCTTTCTTT. This encodes CATSSSIGPNTEAFF. The V gene is TRBV15, the J gene TRBJ1-1; no clear D gene. The germline gives CDR1 LNHNV, CDR2 YYDKDF (reference sequence). V was shortened by 3 bases and J by 1 base, with 12 bases between the two germline ends. This CDR3 comprises 15 residues.

This clone was counted only a few times. The rearrangement uses TRBV7-8 and TRBJ2-1; 10 bases are shared with TRBD1. Germline loops: CDR1 SGHVS, CDR2 FQNEAQ. The junction had 5 bases not matched to a gene; V was cut back by 1 base and J by 5 bases. This CDR3 has 16 amino acids. CDR3 coding DNA: TGTGCCAGCAGCTTAGAGGGACAGGGGAACCACAATGAGCAGTTCTTC. Its protein is CASSLEGQGNHNEQFF.

The V gene is TRBV4-2, the J gene TRBJ1-2; 7 nucleotides align to TRBD1. The CDR3 consists of 23 residues. Germline V gene lookup returns CDR1 LGHNA and CDR2 YNFKEQ. The V and J ends lost 0 bases and 3 bases, in that order; junction bases with no gene match: 28. The CDR3 loop is CASSQDRVSVRTGVSYSYYGYTF. CDR3 sequence (DNA): TGTGCCAGCAGCCAAGATCGGGTGAGCGTTAGGACAGGAGTAAGTTACTCGTACTATGGCTACACCTTC.